These 5 T cell receptor beta chains share one sample of origin, sequenced in a study of T cells in Graves' hyperthyroidism and ophthalmopathy (dated by TCRdb to the late 2010s). The library was made by multiplex PCR. The data were produced on an Illumina HiSeq 2000. The TCR beta CDR3 regions were amplified from the RNA transcripts. A first-round RT-PCR of the TCR CDR3 used the HTBI primer set with the Qiagen OneStep RT-PCR kit. TCRdb reworked the public reads: Q25 trimming with fastp, MiXCR clone assembly, productive beta chains retained. Rows merge per CDR3 protein into single entries with the most common DNA and genes. Counted in this sample were some 270,000 distinct CDR3 sequences; approximately 23% of them appeared once. The top ten clonotypes cover roughly 32% of the sample. Source material: blood. The receptors were gathered from a woman in her forties with Graves' ophthalmopathy.

Ten or more counts support this clonotype. The rearrangement uses TRBV28 and TRBJ2-2; perhaps D is TRBD1 or TRBD2 (6 bases each). Germline V gene data show CDR1 as MDHEN and CDR2 as SYDVKM. CDR3 size: 15 residues. Trimming cost V 5 bases and J 3 bases, with 13 bases left between them. The CDR3 region has the DNA TGTGCCAGCAGTCAACAGGGACTGGACACCGGGGAGCTGTTTTTT. It codes for CASSQQGLDTGELFF.

This clonotype was recorded at least ten times. The rearrangement uses TRBV7-2 and TRBJ1-1; unclear D gene. The germline V gene has CDR1 SGHTA and CDR2 FQGNSA. V gave up 3 bases and J gave up 0 bases, with 5 bases separating them. The CDR3 contains 13 residues. This chain's CDR3 is CASSFTMNTEAFF. CDR3 nucleotide sequence: TGTGCCAGCAGCTTCACCATGAACACTGAAGCTTTCTTT.

This clonotype came up many times. This chain links TRBV28 with TRBJ2-7, with D perhaps TRBD2 (6 bases). With 5 bases removed from V and 3 bases from J, the gap between germline ends came to 17 bases. The CDR3 extends over 15 amino acids. Looked up from germline, CDR1 is MDHEN and CDR2 is SYDVKM. CDR3 DNA sequence: TGTGCCAGCAGTGCCCGACTAGACTGGCACTACGAGCAGTACTTC. Its protein product is CASSARLDWHYEQYF.

This sequence joins TRBV28 and TRBJ2-7; 11 positions agree with TRBD1. This CDR3 is built from 14 residues. In germline, CDR1 is MDHEN, CDR2 SYDVKM. V trimming: 7 bases; J trimming: 3 bases; junction bases outside the gene matches: 5. This chain's CDR3 is CASIPGTGGYEQYF. Here the CDR3 DNA reads TGTGCCAGCATCCCAGGGACAGGGGGCTACGAGCAGTACTTC. Full variable domain (outside the CDR3, taken from reference TRBV28 and TRBJ2-7): DVKVTQSSRYLVKRTGEKVFLECVQDMDHENMFWYRQDPGLGLRLIYFSYDVKMKEKGDIPEGYSVSREKKERFSLILESASTNQTSMYLCASIPGTGGYEQYFGPGTRLTVT.

This clonotype was counted at least ten times. The chain carries TRBV5-1 and TRBJ1-2; perhaps TRBD1 as D (5 bases). CDR3 size: 14 residues. Germline values: CDR1 SGHRS, CDR2 YFSETQ. V lost 3 bases to trimming and J lost 6 bases, with 15 bases between them. CDR3 in amino acids: CASSWAGKGDGYTF. The CDR3, as DNA: TGCGCCAGCAGCTGGGCAGGGAAAGGAGATGGCTACACCTTC.